Sequencing of this T cell receptor beta chain was carried out in a study of blood T cell repertoires in COVID-19. Study-wide context: There were acute and convalescent COVID-19 samples, and they came from the United States, Italy and Spain.

As originally analysed: Amplifying reference gene primers gave estimates of nucleated cell counts. Repertoires were generated with immunoSEQ multiplex PCR, while TCRdb's copy carries only in-frame clones and drops some. Clone size and the V and J calls come from that table; the DNA yielded D and trimming. The sample comprises some 160,000 clones, 65% to 90% of which are singletons, and 1.5% to 1.9% rests with the top ten. This CDR3 is 16 amino acids long. The table lists this clone with a count of one. Sequencing used peripheral blood. The receptor was isolated from a human donor in a cohort sampled during active COVID-19. The chain is built from TRBV21-1 and TRBJ1-4; the D call TRBD1 from the table was never checked on the DNA. TRBV21-1 is annotated as a pseudogene. This CDR3 reads CASEPRVTGPAEKLFF. The CDR3 coding sequence is TGTGCCAGCGAACCTAGGGTGACAGGGCCAGCTGAAAAACTGTTTTTT.